This TCR beta chain was identified in a study of tumor and adjacent non-tumor tissue in lung cancer. About the research overall: Aged about 31 to 85 years, patients included 10 men and 4 to 6 women with stage I to III disease. Notes on the study in general: Tumor tissue had significantly higher TCR diversity than normal lung. Patients with more diverse tumor TCRs had worse survival.

The template was RNA from unsorted bulk tissue. In its sample, this clonotype was seen a few times. Its antigen is undetermined. A read error may explain this, as a much larger clone is one base away. A modified ARM-PCR protocol with three rounds of nested PCR amplified TCRbeta. Each CDR3 protein is one row after TCRdb ran MiXCR on the multiplex PCR reads. The sample has fewer than 80,000 distinct CDR3 sequences; approximately 71% are singletons. Germline CDR1 is PRHDT and CDR2 is FYEKMQ (reference sequence). CDR3 length equals 11 residues. The chain has TRBV13 and TRBJ2-5; TRBD1 might be the D (5 bases). This receptor was obtained from a woman aged 70 to 79 with non-small cell lung cancer. Sequenced input: lung tumor tissue. The CDR3 reads CTSSQGVTQYF. For the CDR3, the DNA is TGTACCAGCAGCCAAGGGGTGACCCAGTACTTC.